Listed here are 27 T cell receptor beta chains from one sample, sequenced in a study of blood T cell repertoires in COVID-19. Produced via immunoSEQ multiplex PCR; TCRdb's table is partial and in-frame only. The sample includes about 190,000 clones, 88% of them seen just once. The sequenced material came from peripheral blood. These receptors all stem from a man in his 70s with active or convalescent COVID-19.

The count of this clone is one. The chain recombines TRBV19 with TRBJ2-7; TRBD2 matches at 7 bases. Trimming at V came to 1 base and at J to 2 bases, leaving 8 bases not matched to a gene. Germline V gene sequence: CDR1 LNHDA, CDR2 SQIVND (reference sequence). This CDR3 spans 16 amino acids. Written as DNA, the CDR3 is TGTGCCAGTAGTATAGGGCCCGGGGGGATCGCCTACGAGCAGTACTTC. Translating it yields CASSIGPGGIAYEQYF. Combining the CDR3 with reference TRBV19 and TRBJ2-7 gives the whole variable domain DGGITQSPKYLFRKEGQNVTLSCEQNLNHDAMYWYRQDPGQGLRLIYYSQIVNDFQKGDIAEGYSVSREKKESFPLTVTSAQKNPTAFYLCASSIGPGGIAYEQYFGPGTRLTVT.

DNA for the CDR3: TGCGCCAGCAAGCAGGGTAAGGACGAGCAGTACTTC. Residues: CASKQGKDEQYF. The V call is TRBV5-1, the J call TRBJ2-7, with a weak D call TRBD1 (5 bases). This CDR3 is 12 amino acids long. From germline, CDR1 is SGHRS and CDR2 YFSETQ. Deletions cut 6 bases from V and 5 bases from J, with 12 bases between. Full variable domain (remainder filled in from reference TRBV5-1 and TRBJ2-7): KAGVTQTPRYLIKTRGQQVTLSCSPISGHRSVSWYQQTPGQGLQFLFEYFSETQRNKGNFPGRFSGRQFSNSRSEMNVSTLELGDSALYLCASKQGKDEQYFGPGTRLTVT.

The chain recombines TRBV7-9 with TRBJ2-3; 7 bases match TRBD1. The CDR3 is made up of 17 amino acids. Germline CDR1 SEHNR, CDR2 FQNEAQ (reference sequence). The trim removed 5 bases at V and 2 bases at J, leaving 13 bases unmatched. CDR3 in amino acids: CASSDRAQTRLTDTQYF. The CDR3 nucleotides read TGTGCCAGCAGCGACAGGGCGCAGACACGACTCACAGATACGCAGTATTTT.

The V call is TRBV4-2, the J call TRBJ2-2; D perhaps matches TRBD2 (7 bases). Germline assignment: CDR1 LGHNA and CDR2 YNFKEQ. The CDR3 loop spans 15 amino acids. Trimming shortened V by 0 bases and J by 4 bases, and 9 bases separated the two germline ends. Written as DNA, the CDR3 is TGTGCCAGCAGCCAAGAGGGGGGGGCCACCGGGGAGCTGTTTTTT. It specifies CASSQEGGATGELFF.

The chain uses TRBV12-3 or TRBV12-4 and TRBJ1-1, with 9 bases identical to TRBD1. CDR3 length: 13 residues. After removal of 6 bases from V and 4 bases from J, the junction contained 3 bases not matched to a gene. The CDR3 sequence: CASSQTGGTEAFF. In nucleotides, the CDR3 is TGTGCCAGCAGCCAGACAGGGGGCACTGAAGCTTTCTTT.

The chain joins TRBV19 to TRBJ2-2; a weak D match, TRBD2 (5 bases). The germline V and J ends were trimmed by 7 bases and 9 bases, with 12 bases remaining between them. This CDR3 contains 12 residues. Germline loops: CDR1 LNHDA, CDR2 SQIVND (reference sequence). The CDR3: CASTSEGRELFF. CDR3 DNA: TGTGCCAGTACCTCCGAGGGAAGGGAGCTGTTTTTT.

The chain is built from TRBV7-8 and TRBJ2-7, with D possibly being TRBD1 (5 bases). Looked up from germline, CDR1 is SGHVS and CDR2 is FQNEAQ. The CDR3 is 15 amino acids. V shed 5 bases and J shed 0 bases, with 14 bases lying between them. DNA for the CDR3: TGTGCCAGCAGCCTACAGGTCCTTAGCTCCTACGAGCAGTACTTC. It yields the protein CASSLQVLSSYEQYF.

The J gene is TRBJ1-1, the V gene TRBV6-4, with D unresolved. The CDR3 has 13 amino acids. CDR1 and CDR2 from the germline V gene are MRHNA and SNTAGT. Between the trimmed V and J ends, which lost 6 bases and 5 bases, there was a span of 13 bases. The CDR3: CASSMTQQTEAFF. In DNA, the CDR3 is TGTGCCAGCAGCATGACACAACAGACTGAAGCTTTCTTT.

This chain uses TRBV19 with TRBJ2-2, with unresolved D. This CDR3 region has 13 residues. Trimming cost V 5 bases and J 10 bases, with 14 bases left between them. Germline CDR1 LNHDA, CDR2 SQIVND (reference sequence). Here the CDR3 DNA reads TGTGCCAGTAGTCCACCTCCCTTACTGGAGCTGTTTTTT. It encodes CASSPPPLLELFF.

The chain has TRBV11-2 and TRBJ1-2; tentative D call: TRBD1 (6 bases). Per germline, CDR1 SGHAT and CDR2 FQNNGV. The CDR3 covers 16 residues. V shed 2 bases and J shed 2 bases, with 15 bases lying between them. The CDR3 coding sequence is TGTGCCAGCAGCTTAAACGCAGGGGCCAAGAACTATGGCTACACCTTC. Protein product: CASSLNAGAKNYGYTF.

The chain employs TRBV28 and TRBJ2-3; D gene ambiguous. The germline V and J ends were trimmed by 3 bases and 1 base, with 11 bases remaining between them. This CDR3 is built from 15 residues. Looked up from germline, CDR1 is MDHEN and CDR2 is SYDVKM. Here the CDR3 reads CASSLVDRGTDTQYF. Written as DNA, the CDR3 is TGTGCCAGCAGTTTGGTCGACCGGGGCACAGATACGCAGTATTTT.

To note about this clone: Other DNA sequences in the sample encode the same CDR3. The V and J genes are TRBV6-2 or TRBV6-3 and TRBJ2-7; D uncertain. The V end lost 4 bases, the J end lost 0 bases, and 4 bases lay between the germline ends. CDR1 and CDR2 from the germline V gene are MNHEY and SVGEGT. The CDR3 loop spans 12 amino acids. CDR3 region: CASSLSSYEQYF. In DNA, the CDR3 is TGTGCCAGCAGTTTGAGCTCCTACGAGCAGTACTTC.

This chain joins TRBV6-4 and TRBJ1-1; D is perhaps TRBD1 (5 bases). The V end was cut by 5 bases, the J end by 0 bases, with 10 bases between. This CDR3 is 14 amino acids long. Germline V CDR1 and CDR2: MRHNA, SNTAGT. Written as DNA, the CDR3 is TGTGCCAGCAGTCGACAGCAGGTGAACACTGAAGCTTTCTTT. Protein: CASSRQQVNTEAFF.

The rearrangement joins TRBV6-1 to TRBJ1-2, with D perhaps matching TRBD1 (5 bases). Germline assignment: CDR1 MNHNS and CDR2 SASEGT. V lost 2 bases and J lost 4, with 14 bases in between. The CDR3 is 15 amino acids. The CDR3 here is CASSELDKLFYGYTF. In DNA, the CDR3 is TGTGCCAGCAGTGAATTGGACAAGTTGTTCTATGGCTACACCTTC.

The rearrangement links TRBV18 to TRBJ2-7; no clear D. Between the trimmed V and J ends, which lost 0 bases and 3 bases, there was a span of 9 bases. This CDR3 is built from 14 residues. The germline gives CDR1 KGHSH, CDR2 LQKENI. In DNA, the CDR3 is TGTGCCAGCTCACCACCCCCCCCTGTCTACGAGCAGTACTTC. Residues: CASSPPPPVYEQYF.

The chain combines TRBV18 with TRBJ1-1; D is unresolved. Trimming took 8 bases from V and 0 from J, leaving 10 bases between them. The germline V gene has CDR1 KGHSH and CDR2 LQKENI. The CDR3 covers 13 residues. CDR3 region: CASQQAMNTEAFF. DNA of the CDR3: TGTGCCAGCCAGCAGGCCATGAACACTGAAGCTTTCTTT.

This clone is a singleton in its sample. The CDR3 here is CASSQSPGADTQYF. CDR3 DNA sequence: TGTGCCAGCAGCCAAAGCCCGGGGGCAGATACGCAGTATTTT. This sequence joins TRBV28 and TRBJ2-3; tentative D call: TRBD2 (6 bases). Trimming removed 6 bases from V and 4 bases from J, with 14 bases in between. This CDR3 comprises 14 residues. Per the germline V gene, CDR1 is MDHEN and CDR2 is SYDVKM.

This rearrangement joins TRBV15 to TRBJ1-3, with D uncertain. The CDR3 is 15 amino acids. Germline V gives CDR1 LNHNV, CDR2 YYDKDF (reference sequence). V was clipped by 6 bases and J by 4 bases, with 16 bases between them. The CDR3 here is CATSTDKALGNTIYF. In DNA form, the CDR3 reads TGTGCCACCAGTACCGACAAGGCGCTCGGAAACACCATATATTTT.

The V gene is TRBV5-6, the J gene TRBJ2-7; TRBD2 aligns across 8 bases. The trim removed 4 bases at V and 2 bases at J, leaving 5 bases unmatched. This CDR3 spans 14 amino acids. Germline V gene lookup returns CDR1 SGHDT and CDR2 YYEEEE. In DNA, the CDR3 is TGTGCCAGCAGCATTAGCGGGGTCACCTACGAGCAGTACTTC. It translates to CASSISGVTYEQYF.

This chain links TRBV6-5 with TRBJ2-5; 7 bases align to TRBD1. CDR1 is MNHEY, CDR2 SVGAGI, per germline. The CDR3 is 14 residues long. V gave up 2 bases and J gave up 7 bases; unmatched junction bases: 7. DNA of the CDR3: TGTGCCAGCAGTTACCCCGACAGGGCGGGGACCCAGTACTTC. Amino acids: CASSYPDRAGTQYF.

The gene calls are TRBV4-1 and TRBJ1-2; TRBD1 matches at 8 bases. The length of the CDR3 is 14 residues. Germline loops: CDR1 MGHRA, CDR2 YSYEKL. With V trimmed by 0 bases and J by 8 bases, 5 bases remained unmatched. For the CDR3, the DNA is TGCGCCAGCAGCCAAGATCAGGGGGCAAGCGGCTACACCTTC. Translated: CASSQDQGASGYTF.

The chain uses TRBV28 and TRBJ1-6; no firm D call. The V end lost 6 bases, the J end lost 4 bases, and 7 bases lay between the germline ends. From germline, CDR1 is MDHEN and CDR2 SYDVKM. The CDR3 has 13 residues. The CDR3 loop reads CASSRGYNSPLHF. The DNA of the CDR3 is TGTGCCAGCAGCCGAGGGTATAATTCACCCCTCCACTTT.

The chain joins TRBV6-2 or TRBV6-3 to TRBJ1-5; 7 nucleotides line up with TRBD1. CDR1 is MNHEY and CDR2 is SVGEGT in the germline V gene. Losses at the gene ends were 5 bases for V and 4 bases for J; bases not matched to a gene: 8. The CDR3 is made up of 15 amino acids. The CDR3 loop reads CASSPTGITNQPQHF. CDR3 sequence (DNA): TGTGCCAGCAGTCCGACAGGGATTACTAATCAGCCCCAGCATTTT.

The gene calls are TRBV5-4 and TRBJ2-5; 7 nucleotides match TRBD2. This CDR3 is 15 amino acids long. From germline, CDR1 is SGHNT and CDR2 YYREEE (reference sequence). The V gene end was trimmed by 7 bases and the J gene end by 6 bases; junction bases not matched to a gene: 15. The CDR3 bases are TGTGCCAGCGGACGACCGGGGGAGGGGACGCAGACCCAGTACTTC. Translation: CASGRPGEGTQTQYF.

The rearrangement links TRBV11-2 to TRBJ2-5; 10 bases align to TRBD2. J lost 2 bases, V lost 4 bases, and 1 base had no gene match. The CDR3 covers 14 residues. Germline V gene sequence: CDR1 SGHAT, CDR2 FQNNGV. CDR3 loop: CASSSAGGQETQYF. CDR3 nucleotides: TGTGCCAGCAGCTCAGCGGGGGGGCAAGAGACCCAGTACTTC.

The J gene is TRBJ1-3, the V gene TRBV10-3; 7 bases line up with TRBD1. The CDR3 consists of 14 residues. Trimming cost V 7 bases and J 3 bases; bases outside gene matches: 6. The V gene's germline CDR1 is ENHRY and CDR2 SYGVKD. The CDR3 DNA reads as TGTGCCATCACCCAGGACAGGTTTGGAAACACCATATATTTT. It codes for CAITQDRFGNTIYF.

This clone was seen a single time. J is TRBJ2-7 and V is TRBV5-1; D call uncertain. Looked up from germline, CDR1 is SGHRS and CDR2 is YFSETQ. Trimming shortened V by 0 bases and J by 0 bases, and 7 bases separated the two germline ends. The CDR3 runs 14 residues. CDR3: CASSLGVSSYEQYF. The CDR3, as DNA: TGCGCCAGCAGCTTGGGCGTGAGCTCCTACGAGCAGTACTTC.